A selection of T cell receptor beta chains follows, all from one sample in a study of blood T cell repertoires in COVID-19. Clones were sequenced by immunoSEQ multiplex PCR, and TCRdb holds only the in-frame ones, with some missing. This sample yields 200,000 or so clones, of which around 82% are seen a single time; 7.5% belongs to the top ten. Material for sequencing was PBMCs or T cells enriched from blood (not recorded which). These receptors originate from a man in his forties or fifties who had recovered from COVID-19. Both conserved end residues are part of each CDR3. Each record gives: D gene, V gene, J gene, CDR3 DNA, CDR3 protein. A D gene is named only where the DNA matches it firmly.

D gene: -
V gene: TRBV30
J gene: TRBJ2-3
CDR3 DNA: TGTGCCTGGAGGGGGGGAGGAGATACGCAGTATTTT
CDR3 protein: CAWRGGGDTQYF

D gene: -
V gene: TRBV19
J gene: TRBJ2-7
CDR3 DNA: TGTGCCAGTAGTCCCCTAAGACAGACCTACGAGCAGTACTTC
CDR3 protein: CASSPLRQTYEQYF

D gene: TRBD1
V gene: TRBV6-4
J gene: TRBJ1-1
CDR3 DNA: TGTGCCAGCAGTGACGGGGACAGCAGGCAAGCTTTCTTT
CDR3 protein: CASSDGDSRQAFF

D gene: TRBD1
V gene: TRBV9
J gene: TRBJ2-2
CDR3 DNA: TGTGCCAGCAGCGTGGGGACAGTGAACACCGGGGAGCTGTTTTTT
CDR3 protein: CASSVGTVNTGELFF

D gene: TRBD1
V gene: TRBV11-2
J gene: TRBJ1-4
CDR3 DNA: TGTGCCAGCAGCCCAGGGGGGAGGGAAAAACTGTTTTTT
CDR3 protein: CASSPGGREKLFF

D gene: -
V gene: TRBV9
J gene: TRBJ1-2
CDR3 DNA: TGTGCCAGCAGCTCAACGGGAGGGTTCACCGGGTTCTATGGCTACACCTTC
CDR3 protein: CASSSTGGFTGFYGYTF

D gene: -
V gene: TRBV21-1
J gene: TRBJ1-6
CDR3 DNA: TGTGCCAGCAACCAAGGACGCAAGGACAGGGACCCAGGCTCCTATAATTCACCCCTCCACTTT
CDR3 protein: CASNQGRKDRDPGSYNSPLHF

D gene: -
V gene: TRBV18
J gene: TRBJ1-2
CDR3 DNA: TGTGCCAGCTCACCAGCGATAAACCCCGATGGCTACACCTTC
CDR3 protein: CASSPAINPDGYTF

D gene: TRBD1
V gene: TRBV7-9
J gene: TRBJ1-4
CDR3 DNA: TGTGCCAGCAGCTCTACAGGGGCGGTCAATGAAAAACTGTTTTTT
CDR3 protein: CASSSTGAVNEKLFF

D gene: -
V gene: TRBV2
J gene: TRBJ1-5
CDR3 DNA: TGTGCCAGCAGTGGGGAGGCTTGGGAGCCCCAGCATTTT
CDR3 protein: CASSGEAWEPQHF

D gene: -
V gene: TRBV5-1
J gene: TRBJ2-7
CDR3 DNA: TGCGCCAGCAGCCCGGGACTTCCGTTCGACGAGCAGTACTTC
CDR3 protein: CASSPGLPFDEQYF

D gene: TRBD1
V gene: TRBV4-1
J gene: TRBJ1-1
CDR3 DNA: TGCGCCAGCAGCCTGGGACAGGGTCCCACTGAAGCTTTCTTT
CDR3 protein: CASSLGQGPTEAFF

D gene: TRBD2
V gene: TRBV4-1
J gene: TRBJ2-5
CDR3 DNA: TGCGCCAGCAGCCAAGTCGGCCGGCTAGCGGGGACCAAAGAGACCCAGTACTTC
CDR3 protein: CASSQVGRLAGTKETQYF

D gene: -
V gene: TRBV6-2/TRBV6-3
J gene: TRBJ1-4
CDR3 DNA: TGTGCCAGCAGTTCCGTTGCAACTAATGAAAAACTGTTTTTT
CDR3 protein: CASSSVATNEKLFF

D gene: -
V gene: TRBV5-5
J gene: TRBJ1-5
CDR3 DNA: TGTGCCAGCAGCTTGGGGCAGGCATCGCAGCCCCAGCATTTT
CDR3 protein: CASSLGQASQPQHF

D gene: TRBD1
V gene: TRBV6-5
J gene: TRBJ1-1
CDR3 DNA: TGTGCCAGCAGGCTACAGGGGTGGACTGAAGCTTTCTTT
CDR3 protein: CASRLQGWTEAFF

D gene: TRBD1
V gene: TRBV6-5
J gene: TRBJ1-2
CDR3 DNA: TGTGCCAGCAGTAACGAGGGACAGGGGGCTTTCGGCTACACCTTC
CDR3 protein: CASSNEGQGAFGYTF